The T cell receptor beta chain described here comes from a study of cytomegalovirus exposure and HLA in healthy donors. The germline V gene has CDR1 ENHRY and CDR2 SYGVKD. V was shortened by 4 bases and J by 2 bases, with 12 bases between the two germline ends. CDR3 size: 15 residues. The repertoire was sequenced with immunoSEQ multiplex PCR; TCRdb's copy has only in-frame clones and lacks some. The table shows around 150,000 clones, with 86% occurring only once. Concerning this clone itself: What it binds is not known.

Points from the study as a whole: In vitro work confirmed that three CMV-associated chains recognize CMV antigens.

This chain joins TRBV10-3 and TRBJ2-1; D may be TRBD2 (6 bases). Sequencing was done on a sample of PBMCs. The receptor comes from a woman aged 25 to 39 in good health and CMV-seronegative. Here the CDR3 reads CAISGEGLAYNEQFF. The CDR3 bases are TGTGCCATCAGTGGTGAGGGACTGGCCTACAATGAGCAGTTCTTC.